Presented here are 6 T cell receptor beta chains from one specimen sequenced in a study of beta chain features in type 1 diabetes. Investigators reverse transcribed all isolated RNA, so they sequenced expressed TCRB transcripts. Generated by immunoSEQ multiplex PCR, the TCRdb table keeps only in-frame clones and is missing some. Of 150,000 to 190,000 clones in the sample, less than 9.5% were seen once. Sequenced input: central memory CD4+ T cells from blood. The source is a young man in good health.

This clone occurred a few times. The chain is built from TRBV28 and TRBJ1-5; D not resolved. CDR3 size: 14 residues. Trimming shortened V by 6 bases and J by 6 bases, and 15 bases separated the two germline ends. The germline gives CDR1 MDHEN, CDR2 SYDVKM. The CDR3 DNA reads as TGTGCCAGCAGCTCCCCCGAGGGCGTTCAGCCCCAGCATTTT. Its protein product is CASSSPEGVQPQHF. The variable domain in full, with the rest retrieved from reference TRBV28 and TRBJ1-5, is DVKVTQSSRYLVKRTGEKVFLECVQDMDHENMFWYRQDPGLGLRLIYFSYDVKMKEKGDIPEGYSVSREKKERFSLILESASTNQTSMYLCASSSPEGVQPQHFGDGTRLSIL.

The rearrangement uses TRBV6-4 and TRBJ2-7; 11 nucleotides match TRBD2. Germline loops: CDR1 MRHNA, CDR2 SNTAGT. The CDR3 has 15 amino acids. V shed 5 bases and J 0 bases; nucleotides not matched to a gene: 3. The CDR3 sequence: CASSKTSGDSYEQYF. The CDR3 nucleotides are TGTGCCAGCAGTAAGACTAGCGGGGACTCCTACGAGCAGTACTTC.

This clone was counted only a few times. V is TRBV7-3 and J is TRBJ2-7; a weak D match, TRBD1 (5 bases). Trimming took 2 bases from V and 5 from J, leaving 10 bases between them. This CDR3 is built from 13 residues. The germline V gene encodes CDR1 SGHTA and CDR2 FQGTGA. The CDR3, as DNA: TGTGCCAGCAGCTTAGGGCAGGGCCACGAGCAGTACTTC. The encoded protein is CASSLGQGHEQYF.

The CDR3 region is CASSVVGESGEKLFF. CDR3 DNA: TGTGCCAGCAGCGTAGTTGGGGAGAGCGGTGAAAAACTGTTTTTT. V usage is TRBV9 and J usage is TRBJ1-4; no firm D call. Per the germline V gene, CDR1 is SGDLS and CDR2 is YYNGEE. The CDR3 totals 15 residues. Trimming took off 0 bases at V and 7 bases at J, with 13 bases between the two ends.

This clone showed up many times. V and J are TRBV5-6 and TRBJ2-5; D might be TRBD2 (6 bases). The CDR3 totals 14 residues. The germline V gene has CDR1 SGHDT and CDR2 YYEEEE. Trimming shortened V by 4 bases and J by 1 base, and 11 bases separated the two germline ends. This chain's CDR3 is CASSRRVGQETQYF. The CDR3 DNA reads TGTGCCAGCAGCCGGAGGGTTGGCCAAGAGACCCAGTACTTC.

V gene TRBV18 combines with J gene TRBJ1-4, with D possibly matching TRBD1 (6 bases). Germline CDR1 is KGHSH and CDR2 is LQKENI. The CDR3 consists of 15 residues. With 4 bases removed from V and 2 bases from J, the gap between germline ends came to 11 bases. CDR3 loop: CASSREQGTNEKLFF. CDR3 in DNA: TGTGCCAGCTCACGTGAACAGGGTACTAATGAAAAACTGTTTTTT.